Listed here are 8 T cell receptor beta chains from one sample, sequenced in a study of CD8+CD57+ T cells in acquired aplastic anemia. Genomic DNA, serving as template, underwent TCR beta VDJ and CDR3 profiling. MiXCR, run by TCRdb on the reads, gives a single entry per CDR3 protein. In the table there are around 400,000 distinct CDR3 sequences, 55% to 70% of which are singletons. Sequenced material: sorted CD4+, CD8+, or CD8+CD57+ T cells (not recorded which) from PBMCs. All receptors derive from a human donor in good health, serving as a control.

The chain uses TRBV11-2 and TRBJ1-4; D is uncertain. The CDR3 totals 15 residues. The germline V gene encodes CDR1 SGHAT and CDR2 FQNNGV. Trimming took 5 bases from V and 1 from J, leaving 11 bases between them. In nucleotides, the CDR3 is TGTGCCAGCAGCCACCAACCTGGAACTAATGAAAAACTGTTTTTT. This encodes CASSHQPGTNEKLFF. The full variable domain, in which reference TRBV11-2 and TRBJ1-4 provide the parts outside the CDR3, is EAGVAQSPRYKIIEKRQSVAFWCNPISGHATLYWYQQILGQGPKLLIQFQNNGVVDDSQLPKDRFSAERLKGVDSTLKIQPAKLEDSAVYLCASSHQPGTNEKLFFGSGTQLSVL.

To note about this clonotype: Since no conserved phenylalanine or tryptophan closes the CDR3, a read error is the likely cause. It is unclear where the CDR3 begins or ends on the DNA, so no DNA is shown, and the CDR3 is as TCRdb lists it. The rearrangement links TRBV2 to TRBJ2-7; TRBD1 is taken as the D call from the table, unchecked against the DNA. The CDR3 contains 13 residues when both ends are counted. The germline V gene encodes CDR1 SNHLY and CDR2 FYNNEI. CDR3: CASSGDGPNERYL.

Note on this clonotype: An end of the junction does not agree with germline; a read error may underlie this. This sequence joins TRBV24-1 and TRBJ2-6; possibly TRBD2 for D (5 bases). CDR3 length: 15 residues. The V gene's germline CDR1 is KGHDR and CDR2 SFDVKD. The CDR3 DNA sequence: TGTGCCAGCAGTGCTAAGGACTCTGCGGCCACGGTCCTGACTTTC. Its protein is CASSAKDSAATVLTF.

The sample holds many counts of this clonotype. The gene calls are TRBV6-6 and TRBJ2-5; D might be TRBD2 (5 bases). CDR1 is MNHNY and CDR2 is SVGAGI in the germline V gene (reference sequence). The V and J ends lost 4 bases and 1 base respectively, with 13 bases between them. CDR3 size: 15 residues. The CDR3, as DNA: TGTGCCAGCAGTTCTCCTCGGGGAGCCCAAGAGACCCAGTACTTC. Residues: CASSSPRGAQETQYF.

This clonotype was counted only a few times. This clone may be a read error of a much larger clone one base away. This rearrangement joins TRBV10-3 to TRBJ1-5, with D uncertain. The CDR3 totals 13 residues. The germline V gene has CDR1 ENHRY and CDR2 SYGVKD. The CDR3 loop reads CASSSWSNQPQRF. The CDR3 region has the DNA TGTGCCAGTTCATCGTGGAGCAATCAGCCCCAGCGTTTT.

Many counts were recorded for this clonotype. The chain joins TRBV12-3 or TRBV12-4 to TRBJ2-3; TRBD2 agrees at 7 bases. The CDR3 covers 15 residues. Germline trimming cut 6 bases from V and 6 bases from J; bases unmatched to any gene: 12. Written as DNA, the CDR3 is TGTGCCAGCAGCCCACAGCGGGGAAAAGGTGATACGCAGTATTTT. This encodes CASSPQRGKGDTQYF.

This clonotype occurred once. The rearrangement joins TRBV12-5 to TRBJ1-6; D ambiguous. This CDR3 comprises 14 residues. Germline V gene lookup returns CDR1 LGHNT and CDR2 FRNRAP. CDR3 sequence: CASSECGPDSPLHF. The CDR3 bases are TGTGCCAGCAGTGAGTGTGGCCCCGATTCACCCCTCCACTTT.

The genes are TRBV19 and TRBJ1-2, with 11 bases matching TRBD1. The germline V gene has CDR1 LNHDA and CDR2 SQIVND (reference sequence). There are 15 residues in the CDR3. V shed 7 bases and J 12 bases; nucleotides not matched to a gene: 16. The CDR3 here is CASTSLIRTGGENTF. CDR3 coding DNA: TGTGCCAGTACCTCGCTAATAAGGACAGGGGGCGAAAACACCTTC.